The sequence of this T cell receptor (beta chain) was determined in a study of blood T cell repertoires in COVID-19. Turning to the study itself: PBMCs, B-cell-depleted T cells, or T cells provided the cDNA or gDNA that made up the material.

In the original processing: Quantification of nucleated cells was approximated via reference gene primer amplification. This table comes from immunoSEQ multiplex PCR, and its TCRdb copy is limited to in-frame clones, with some not included. The D gene and trimming were derived from the DNA, and the V and J assignments and clone size from that table. The sample holds around 420,000 clones, roughly 87% seen once. The cohort comprised adults aged 18 to 89 years residing in approximately 22 US areas. Participant-given clinical history determined each cohort assignment. V lost 2 bases and J 2 bases, leaving 15 bases between the germline ends. This CDR3 has 16 amino acids. Per the germline V gene, CDR1 is MNHEY and CDR2 is SVGAGI.

Sequenced input: PBMCs or T cells enriched from blood (not recorded which). The chain couples TRBV6-5 to TRBJ1-2, with D uncertain. This receptor was identified in a woman aged 40 to 50 with acute COVID-19. The CDR3, as DNA: TGTGCCAGCAGTTACATAAACACGCGGGGAAACTATGGCTACACCTTC. It specifies CASSYINTRGNYGYTF.